What follows are 21 T cell receptor beta chains derived from one specimen sequenced in a study of T cell responses to AZD1222 COVID-19 vaccine. Sequencing used immunoSEQ multiplex PCR; TCRdb keeps in-frame clones, though not all of them. The sample consists of around 75,000 clones, 70% to 90% of them appearing once. Specimen: peripheral blood, collected on day 0 of AZD1222 vaccination. The origin of the receptors is an adult in good health.

The count of this clone is one. V is TRBV2 and J is TRBJ1-2; D call uncertain. V dropped 4 bases and J dropped 8 bases, with 8 bases sitting between them. This CDR3 region has 11 residues. CDR1 is SNHLY and CDR2 is FYNNEI in the germline V gene. The DNA for the CDR3 is TGTGCCAGCAGTGCTCCTGGCGGCTACACCTTC. Encoded protein: CASSAPGGYTF. Together with reference TRBV2 and TRBJ1-2, the CDR3 gives the full variable domain: EPEVTQTPSHQVTQMGQEVILRCVPISNHLYFYWYRQILGQKVEFLVSFYNNEISEKSEIFDDQFSVERPDGSNFTLKIRSTKLEDSAMYFCASSAPGGYTFGSGTRLTVV.

The chain recombines TRBV4-1 with TRBJ1-5; D ambiguous. The CDR3 totals 14 residues. V shed 1 base and J shed 3 bases, with 7 bases lying between them. CDR1 is MGHRA and CDR2 is YSYEKL in the germline V gene. CDR3 sequence reads: CASSQAQINQPQHF. CDR3 sequence (DNA): TGCGCCAGCAGCCAAGCCCAAATCAATCAGCCCCAGCATTTT.

The chain couples TRBV5-4 to TRBJ2-7; TRBD1 agrees at 10 bases. CDR1 SGHNT and CDR2 YYREEE come from the germline V gene (reference sequence). V shed 4 bases and J 2 bases; nucleotides not matched to a gene: 6. The CDR3 has 15 amino acids. The CDR3 reads CASSPDRGQAYEQYF. CDR3 in DNA: TGTGCCAGCAGCCCCGACAGGGGGCAGGCCTACGAGCAGTACTTC.

The CDR3 region is CASSLRIGNTEAFF. The CDR3 nucleotides read TGTGCCAGCAGCCTGAGGATCGGGAACACTGAAGCTTTCTTT. The chain is built from TRBV7-8 and TRBJ1-1; unclear D gene. The CDR3 is made up of 14 amino acids. CDR1 is SGHVS and CDR2 is FQNEAQ in the germline V gene. The V end lost 5 bases, the J end lost 1 base, and 11 bases lay between the germline ends.

V and J are TRBV29-1 and TRBJ1-1; maybe TRBD1 (5 bases). Germline-derived CDR1 and CDR2 are SQVTM and ANQGSEA. The CDR3 covers 16 residues. Trimming took off 2 bases at V and 1 base at J, with 17 bases between the two ends. As DNA, the CDR3 is TGCAGCGTTGAACCCTCTTGGGGGGAGGCGAACACTGAAGCTTTCTTT. Translation gives CSVEPSWGEANTEAFF.

The chain employs TRBV6-6 and TRBJ1-2; D is ambiguous. V was clipped by 6 bases and J by 5 bases, with 10 bases between them. Germline CDR1 MNHNY, CDR2 SVGAGI (reference sequence). The length of the CDR3 is 12 residues. For the CDR3, the DNA is TGTGCCAGCAGCGTTCGAGGGTATGGCTACACCTTC. Its translation is CASSVRGYGYTF.

The chain is built from TRBV7-2 and TRBJ1-2; maybe TRBD1 (5 bases). The CDR3 length is 13 residues. The ends were cut back, 4 bases at V and 7 bases at J, with 13 bases in the middle. CDR1 is SGHTA, CDR2 FQGNSA, per germline. The CDR3 nucleotides are TGTGCCAGCAGCTCGACCGGGACTCTTGGCTACACCTTC. Protein product: CASSSTGTLGYTF.

In this sample, this clone turned up once. The chain has TRBV18 and TRBJ2-1, with D hard to call. Germline V gene data show CDR1 as KGHSH and CDR2 as LQKENI. The CDR3 has 13 residues. V gave up 1 base and J gave up 6 bases, with 7 bases separating them. CDR3 nucleotide sequence: TGTGCCAGCTCACCACTTCAATCCAATGAGCAGTTCTTC. Its translation is CASSPLQSNEQFF.

The genes are TRBV14 and TRBJ2-7; D possibly matches TRBD1 or TRBD2 (5 bases each). The V and J ends lost 4 bases and 1 base respectively, with 17 bases between them. The CDR3 spans 16 residues. Per germline, CDR1 SGHDN and CDR2 FVKESK. CDR3 residues: CASSPRPGLPSYEQYF. CDR3 DNA sequence: TGTGCCAGCAGCCCCCGGCCGGGGCTCCCATCCTACGAGCAGTACTTC.

This chain uses TRBV6-6 with TRBJ2-1, with 11 bases matching TRBD1. Germline CDR1 is MNHNY and CDR2 is SVGAGI (reference sequence). This CDR3 contains 16 residues. Germline trimming cut 0 bases from V and 4 bases from J; bases unmatched to any gene: 2. The DNA for the CDR3 is TGTGCCAGCAGTTACTCAGGGACAGGGGGGTACAATGAGCAGTTCTTC. Protein sequence: CASSYSGTGGYNEQFF.

The gene calls are TRBV7-2 and TRBJ1-6; D gene ambiguous. The CDR3 totals 15 residues. Trimming shortened V by 0 bases and J by 14 bases, and 17 bases separated the two germline ends. Germline assignment: CDR1 SGHTA and CDR2 FQGNSA. CDR3 sequence (DNA): TGTGCCAGCAGCTTAGCGACGACCTCCCCTAAAGCCCTCCACTTT. Translation gives CASSLATTSPKALHF.

This clone was seen only once. DNA for the CDR3: TGTGCCAGCAGTGAAAGGGGGACAGGGGGAGAAAAACTGTTTTTT. Residues: CASSERGTGGEKLFF. The rearrangement uses TRBV6-1 and TRBJ1-4, with TRBD1 matching 11 bases. CDR1 and CDR2 from the germline V gene are MNHNS and SASEGT. The CDR3 loop spans 15 amino acids. J lost 8 bases, V lost 2 bases, and 4 bases had no gene match.

The chain carries TRBV19 and TRBJ1-2; D not certain. The CDR3 is 13 amino acids. Trimming cost V 9 bases and J 2 bases, with 13 bases left between them. CDR1 and CDR2 from the germline V gene are LNHDA and SQIVND (reference sequence). The CDR3 spells CASLRTGNYGYTF. The CDR3 DNA follows: TGTGCCAGCCTAAGGACGGGAAACTATGGCTACACCTTC. The full variable domain, with the rest looked up from reference TRBV19 and TRBJ1-2, is DGGITQSPKYLFRKEGQNVTLSCEQNLNHDAMYWYRQDPGQGLRLIYYSQIVNDFQKGDIAEGYSVSREKKESFPLTVTSAQKNPTAFYLCASLRTGNYGYTFGSGTRLTVV.

J is TRBJ2-5 and V is TRBV11-1, with D hard to call. The CDR3 has 12 amino acids. Trimming took 4 bases from V and 1 from J, leaving 4 bases between them. Germline V gene sequence: CDR1 SGHAT, CDR2 FQDESV (reference sequence). This chain's CDR3 is CASSSVQETQYF. The CDR3 DNA reads TGTGCCAGCAGCTCGGTCCAAGAGACCCAGTACTTC.

The genes are TRBV11-2 and TRBJ1-3; D not certain. Trimming took 1 base from V and 2 from J, leaving 6 bases between them. CDR1 SGHAT and CDR2 FQNNGV come from the germline V gene. The CDR3 contains 14 residues. DNA of the CDR3: TGTGCCAGCAGCTTAGTCTACCCTGGAAACACCATATATTTT. This codes for CASSLVYPGNTIYF.

This chain joins TRBV5-1 and TRBJ1-2; no reliable D call. In germline, CDR1 is SGHRS, CDR2 YFSETQ. V shed 0 bases and J shed 2 bases, with 14 bases lying between them. The CDR3 is 16 residues long. The CDR3 reads CASSLALADMNYGYTF. CDR3 DNA sequence: TGCGCCAGCAGCTTGGCCCTGGCAGATATGAACTATGGCTACACCTTC.

The chain uses TRBV20-1 and TRBJ1-2, with TRBD1 as a possible D gene (5 bases). Germline lookup yields CDR1 DFQATT and CDR2 SNEGSKA (reference sequence). V was clipped by 6 bases and J by 4 bases, with 9 bases between them. The CDR3 has 11 residues. CDR3 loop: CSAGVSYGYTF. The CDR3 nucleotides are TGCAGTGCGGGGGTTAGCTATGGCTACACCTTC.

The chain employs TRBV5-1 and TRBJ2-5, with TRBD1 matching 12 bases. Germline V gene data show CDR1 as SGHRS and CDR2 as YFSETQ. The V gene end was trimmed by 4 bases and the J gene end by 4 bases; junction bases not matched to a gene: 5. CDR3 length: 15 residues. CDR3 DNA sequence: TGCGCCAGCAGCGGGGGACAGGGGGCTCGAGAGACCCAGTACTTC. Its protein is CASSGGQGARETQYF.

The chain couples TRBV5-1 to TRBJ2-2; TRBD1 aligns across 7 bases. V lost 4 bases to trimming and J lost 5 bases; unmatched junction nucleotides: 5. CDR1 is SGHRS and CDR2 is YFSETQ in the germline V gene. The CDR3 consists of 14 residues. In DNA, the CDR3 is TGCGCCAGCAGCAAGACAGGGCGGACCGGGGAGCTGTTTTTT. This encodes CASSKTGRTGELFF.

This clone was seen once. The V and J genes are TRBV18 and TRBJ2-3; 9 bases are shared with TRBD1. Germline CDR1 and CDR2: KGHSH and LQKENI. This CDR3 region has 15 residues. J was trimmed by 3 bases and V by 5 bases; bases with no gene match: 6. The CDR3 DNA sequence: TGTGCCAGCTCATCCCCGACAGGGGGAACAGATACGCAGTATTTT. This gives the protein CASSSPTGGTDTQYF.

The V call is TRBV7-2, the J call TRBJ2-5, with D tentatively TRBD2 (6 bases). Germline values: CDR1 SGHTA, CDR2 FQGNSA. V lost 5 bases and J 5 bases, leaving 9 bases between the germline ends. The CDR3 contains 12 residues. The DNA for the CDR3 is TGTGCCAGCAGCGCTGGGGGGGAGACCCAGTACTTC. Protein product: CASSAGGETQYF.